This T cell receptor (beta chain) was retrieved from a study of monozygotic twins with inflammatory bowel disease. Each CDR3 protein gets one entry in TCRdb, which reprocessed the 5' RACE reads and gives no DNA. There are 300,000 to 450,000 distinct CDR3 sequences in the sample, with 2% to 3% held by the top ten. The clonotype originates from a human donor with ulcerative colitis or Crohn's disease, or a healthy co-twin of an affected twin (not recorded which). The specimen was blood.

The chain's CDR3 is CASSLVTPQETQYF. The rearrangement uses TRBV5-1 and TRBJ2-5. This CDR3 has 14 residues. Per the germline V gene, CDR1 is SGHRS and CDR2 is YFSETQ.